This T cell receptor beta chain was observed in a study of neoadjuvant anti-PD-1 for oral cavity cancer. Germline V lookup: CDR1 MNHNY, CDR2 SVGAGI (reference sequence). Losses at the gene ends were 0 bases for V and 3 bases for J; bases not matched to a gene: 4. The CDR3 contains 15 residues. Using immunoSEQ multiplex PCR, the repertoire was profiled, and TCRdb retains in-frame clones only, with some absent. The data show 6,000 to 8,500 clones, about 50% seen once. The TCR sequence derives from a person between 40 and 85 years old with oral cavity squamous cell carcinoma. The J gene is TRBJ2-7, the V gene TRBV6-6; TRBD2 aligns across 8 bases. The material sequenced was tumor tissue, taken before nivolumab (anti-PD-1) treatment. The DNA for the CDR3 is TGTGCCAGCAGTTACTCCCGCGGGGGGCACTACGAGCAGTACTTC. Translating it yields CASSYSRGGHYEQYF.